The clone carrying this TCR beta chain was seen a few times. Its specificity is unknown. V was pared by 2 bases and J by 10 bases, with 15 bases between. CDR1 is GTSNPN and CDR2 is SVGIG in the germline V gene (reference sequence). The CDR3 sequence is 13 residues long. The data were taken from a study of persistence of HIV-infected CD4 T cells. Stimulation used about 9.5 ug/mL lysate from CMV-infected fibroblasts. Sorting of responding CD4+ T cells relied on upregulated CD40 ligand together with CD69. CD8+ T cells were removed from PBMCs prior to stimulation. The immunoSEQ assay was version 4, run in survey mode. Sequencing was performed with immunoSEQ multiplex PCR; in TCRdb, only in-frame clones are kept and a portion is missing. Among thousands of clones listed, 55% to 65% were seen once.

The input for sequencing was CD4+ T cells sorted from PBMCs after roughly 18-hour stimulation, taken from a patient who received antiretroviral therapy. This receptor was obtained from an adult man with HIV who was CMV-seropositive. This chain uses TRBV30 with TRBJ1-5; unclear D gene. CDR3 protein: CAWSKALSEPQHF. The CDR3 bases are TGTGCCTGGAGTAAGGCGCTGAGTGAACCCCAGCATTTT.